This T cell receptor (beta chain) was recovered during a study of T cell responses to AZD1222 COVID-19 vaccine. General study findings and limits: In the spike-specific TCR repertoire, nearly half reportedly target unmutated variant regions. Mapped onto spike, vaccine-associated CD4 TCRs spanned it and were dominant at 160-218 and 743-854.

Sequenced by immunoSEQ multiplex PCR; TCRdb stores in-frame clones only, minus some. The repertoire has fewer than 100,000 clones, around nine tenths of them found once; the top ten carry around 10%. In this sample, this clone turned up once. The antigen is unknown. Sequenced material: peripheral blood, taken 28 days after the second AZD1222 dose. The sequence was collected from an adult who received the AZD1222 COVID-19 vaccine.

CDR3 residues: CASSLDREAGGYGYTF. The DNA of the CDR3 is TGTGCCAGCAGCCTTGACAGGGAGGCGGGGGGCTATGGCTACACCTTC. This chain uses TRBV5-4 with TRBJ1-2; 7 bases map to TRBD1. V was clipped by 4 bases and J by 4 bases; unmatched bases: 13. The CDR3 runs to 16 residues. Germline lookup yields CDR1 SGHNT and CDR2 YYREEE (reference sequence).